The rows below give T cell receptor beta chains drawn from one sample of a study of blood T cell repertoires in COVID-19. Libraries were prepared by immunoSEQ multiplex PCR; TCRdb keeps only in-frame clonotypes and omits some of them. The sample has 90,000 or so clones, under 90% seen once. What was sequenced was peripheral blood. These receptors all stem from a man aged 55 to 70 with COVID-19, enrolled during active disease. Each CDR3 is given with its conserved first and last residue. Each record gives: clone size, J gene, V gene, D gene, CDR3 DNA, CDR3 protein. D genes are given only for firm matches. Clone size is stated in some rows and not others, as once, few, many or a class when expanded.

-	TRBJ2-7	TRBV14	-	TGTGCCAGCAGCTCCAAACGAACAAAACCCTTACAGCCGCGCTACGAGCAGTACTTC	CASSSKRTKPLQPRYEQYF
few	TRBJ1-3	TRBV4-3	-	TGCGCCAGCAGCCAAATGCGGGGGGCTGGAAACACCATATATTTT	CASSQMRGAGNTIYF
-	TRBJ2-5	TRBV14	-	TGTGCCAGCAGCAATGACAGGAGCCAAGAGACCCAGTACTTC	CASSNDRSQETQYF
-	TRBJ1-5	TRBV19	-	TGTGCCAGTAGTATCAGGGATCAGCCCCAGCATTTT	CASSIRDQPQHF
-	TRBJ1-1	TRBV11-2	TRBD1	TGTGCCAGCAGCTTTGACAGGGTATCTAGCACTGAAGCTTTCTTT	CASSFDRVSSTEAFF
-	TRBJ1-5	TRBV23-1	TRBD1	TGCGCCAGCAGTCACCCTCGACAGGGGGATCAGCCCCAGCATTTT	CASSHPRQGDQPQHF
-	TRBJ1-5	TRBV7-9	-	TGTGCCAGCAGCTTTGGGCGGGGAGGTCAGCCCCAGCATTTT	CASSFGRGGQPQHF
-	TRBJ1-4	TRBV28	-	TGTGCCAGCAGTTTATTGGAGGGGGGGAAACTGTTTTTT	CASSLLEGGKLFF
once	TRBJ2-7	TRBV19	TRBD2	TGTGCCAGTAGTATACGGGCTGGGGGGGACGAGCAGTACTTC	CASSIRAGGDEQYF
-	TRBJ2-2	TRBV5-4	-	TGTGCCAGCAGCTTGGCTAAAGGGGGGGACACCGGGGAGCTGTTTTTT	CASSLAKGGDTGELFF
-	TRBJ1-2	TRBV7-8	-	TGTGCCAGCAGCCCTGTTGACAGGCCGCTTATTAACTATGGCTACACCTTC	CASSPVDRPLINYGYTF
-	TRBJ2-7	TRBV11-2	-	TGTGCCAGCAGCTTAGATAGACGGGGTGAGCAGTACTTC	CASSLDRRGEQYF
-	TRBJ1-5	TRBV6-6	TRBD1	TGTGCCAGCCTGGACAGGGAGAGGGGGAGCAATCAGCCCCAGCATTTT	CASLDRERGSNQPQHF
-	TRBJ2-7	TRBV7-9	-	TGTGCCAGCAGCTTAGACGGGACCTACGAGCAGTACTTC	CASSLDGTYEQYF
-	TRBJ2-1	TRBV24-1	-	TGTGCCACCAGTGACCTCCGCGCCGCCGACAATGAGCAGTTCTTC	CATSDLRAADNEQFF
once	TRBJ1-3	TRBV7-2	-	TGTGCCAGCAGCTTAATGGCGGCCCGGTCCGGAAACACCATATATTTT	CASSLMAARSGNTIYF
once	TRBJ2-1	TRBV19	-	TGTGCCAGTAGTCTCGGACAGGAGCAGTTCTTC	CASSLGQEQFF
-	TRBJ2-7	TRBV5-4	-	TGTGCCAGCAGCTTCCGCGTGGGGGCCTCCTACGAGCAGTACTTC	CASSFRVGASYEQYF
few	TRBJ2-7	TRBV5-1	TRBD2	TGCGCCAGCAGCGGTGGTGGGACTAGCTTTTACGAGCAGTACTTC	CASSGGGTSFYEQYF
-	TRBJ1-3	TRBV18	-	TGTGCCAGCTCACCGACCGGTGAGACTGCCTCTGGAAACACCATATATTTT	CASSPTGETASGNTIYF
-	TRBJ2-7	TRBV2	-	TGTGCCAGCAGCCCCGACAGGCCCACCTCCTACGAGCAGTACTTC	CASSPDRPTSYEQYF
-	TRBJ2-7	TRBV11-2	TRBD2	TGTGCCAGCACCAGGGGAAGCGGGGGAACCTACGAGCAGTACTTC	CASTRGSGGTYEQYF
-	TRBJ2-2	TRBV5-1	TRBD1	TGCGCCAGCAGCACCGGGACAGGGGGCCGGACCGGGGAGCTGTTTTTT	CASSTGTGGRTGELFF
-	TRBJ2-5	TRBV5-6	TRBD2	TGTGCCAGCAGTACGGGTCGGGAGGTCGGGGAGACCCAGTACTTC	CASSTGREVGETQYF
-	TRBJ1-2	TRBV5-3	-	TGTGCCAGAAGCTTGGAAGGGGCGGATGGCTACACCTTC	CARSLEGADGYTF
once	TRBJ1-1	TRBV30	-	TGTGCCTGGAGTGTACGCCAGGAGAACACTGAAGCTTTCTTT	CAWSVRQENTEAFF
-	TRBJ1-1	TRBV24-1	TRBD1	TGTGCCACCAGTGACCGGACAGGGAGTAGAGCTTTCTTT	CATSDRTGSRAFF
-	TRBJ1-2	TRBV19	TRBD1	TGTGCCAGTAGGCAGACAGGGTCCCCTAACTATGGCTACACCTTC	CASRQTGSPNYGYTF
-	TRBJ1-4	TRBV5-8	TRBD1	TGTGCCAGCAGCTCGGGACAGCCATTTAATGAAAAACTGTTTTTT	CASSSGQPFNEKLFF
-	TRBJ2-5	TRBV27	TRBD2	TGTGCCAGCAGTTTAGCGGGACTACTTGGAGAGACCCAGTACTTC	CASSLAGLLGETQYF
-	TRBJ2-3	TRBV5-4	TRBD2	TGTGCCAGCAGCGGAGCTAGCGGGAGAATGATAGATACGCAGTATTTT	CASSGASGRMIDTQYF
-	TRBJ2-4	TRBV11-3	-	TGTGCCAGCAGTCCAGGCCACGCCAAAAACATTCAGTACTTC	CASSPGHAKNIQYF
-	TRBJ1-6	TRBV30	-	TGTGCCTGGAGTGGTCGGACAGTTAATTCACCCCTCCACTTT	CAWSGRTVNSPLHF